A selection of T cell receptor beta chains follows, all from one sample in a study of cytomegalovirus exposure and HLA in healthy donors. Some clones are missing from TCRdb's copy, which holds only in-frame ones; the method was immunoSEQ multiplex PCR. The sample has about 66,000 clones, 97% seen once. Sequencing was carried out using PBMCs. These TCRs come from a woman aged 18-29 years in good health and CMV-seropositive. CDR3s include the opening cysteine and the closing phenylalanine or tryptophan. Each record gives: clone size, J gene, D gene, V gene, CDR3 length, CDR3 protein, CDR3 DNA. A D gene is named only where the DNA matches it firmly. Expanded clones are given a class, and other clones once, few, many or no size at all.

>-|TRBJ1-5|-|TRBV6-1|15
CASSEAGGRVQPQHF
TGTGCCAGCAGTGAAGCGGGGGGGCGCGTTCAGCCCCAGCATTTT
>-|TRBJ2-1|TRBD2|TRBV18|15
CASSPDRLAGGEQFF
TGTGCCAGCTCACCAGATCGCCTAGCGGGAGGCGAGCAGTTCTTC
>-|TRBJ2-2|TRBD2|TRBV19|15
CASSRGLADTGELFF
TGTGCCAGTAGTAGGGGACTAGCGGACACCGGGGAGCTGTTTTTT
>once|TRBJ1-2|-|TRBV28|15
CASSSNGRGDYGYTF
TGTGCCAGCAGTTCAAATGGCCGGGGGGACTATGGCTACACCTTC
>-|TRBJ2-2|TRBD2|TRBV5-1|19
CASSLGLSSGKLNTGELFF
TGCGCCAGCAGCTTGGGCCTTTCTAGCGGGAAGTTGAACACCGGGGAGCTGTTTTTT
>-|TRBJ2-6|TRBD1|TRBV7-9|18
CASSLVSGGLSGANVLTF
TGTGCCAGCAGCTTAGTGTCAGGGGGCTTGTCTGGGGCCAACGTCCTGACTTTC
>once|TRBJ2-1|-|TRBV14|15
CASSRGQGPINEQFF
TGTGCCAGCAGCCGGGGGCAGGGACCCATCAATGAGCAGTTCTTC
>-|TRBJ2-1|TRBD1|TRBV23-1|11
CARRRQGITFF
TGCGCCAGACGCCGACAGGGTATTACGTTCTTC
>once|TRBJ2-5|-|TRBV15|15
CATSRVGRGRETQYF
TGTGCCACCAGCAGAGTTGGCCGAGGGAGAGAGACCCAGTACTTC
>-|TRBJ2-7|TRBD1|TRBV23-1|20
CASSQSGTAGGPSRCYEQYF
TGCGCCAGCAGTCAAAGTGGTACGGCAGGGGGCCCATCCCGGTGCTACGAGCAGTACTTC
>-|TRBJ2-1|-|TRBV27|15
CASSLRREPYNEQFF
TGTGCCAGCAGTTTACGGCGGGAACCCTACAATGAGCAGTTCTTC
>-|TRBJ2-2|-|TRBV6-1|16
CASSGGLTGNTGELFF
TGTGCCAGCAGTGGGGGTTTGACAGGGAACACCGGGGAGCTGTTTTTT
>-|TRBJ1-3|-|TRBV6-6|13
CASSSGTSGTIYF
TGTGCCAGCAGTTCCGGGACATCAGGCACCATATATTTT
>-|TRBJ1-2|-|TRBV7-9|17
CASSSANSPGKNYGYTF
TGTGCCAGCAGTTCCGCGAATTCCCCGGGGAAAAACTATGGCTACACCTTC
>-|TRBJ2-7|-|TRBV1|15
CTSSQDEGSAYEQYF
TGCACCAGCAGCCAAGATGAAGGTAGCGCCTACGAGCAGTACTTC
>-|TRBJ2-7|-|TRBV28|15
CASSPRTPISYEQYF
TGTGCCAGCAGTCCTCGGACTCCAATTTCCTACGAGCAGTACTTC
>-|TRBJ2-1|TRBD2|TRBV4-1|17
CASSHQDYSGRADEQFF
TGCGCCAGCAGCCACCAAGATTACAGCGGGAGGGCCGATGAGCAGTTCTTC
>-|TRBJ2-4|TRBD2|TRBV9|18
CASSPRLAGGLAKNIQYF
TGTGCCAGCAGCCCCCGACTAGCGGGAGGCCTAGCCAAAAACATTCAGTACTTC
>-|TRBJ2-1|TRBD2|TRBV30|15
CAWSAGTSGRNEQFF
TGTGCCTGGAGTGCAGGGACTAGCGGGAGGAATGAGCAGTTCTTC
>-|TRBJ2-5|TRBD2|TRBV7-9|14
CASSRTSEKETQYF
TGTGCCAGCAGCCGGACTAGCGAGAAAGAGACCCAGTACTTC
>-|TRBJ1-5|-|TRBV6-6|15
CASSWTVRSNQPQHF
TGTGCCAGCAGTTGGACAGTAAGGTCCAATCAGCCCCAGCATTTT
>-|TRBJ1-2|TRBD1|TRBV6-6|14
CASSSLGQAAGYTF
TGTGCCAGCAGTTCCCTCGGACAGGCAGCTGGCTACACCTTC
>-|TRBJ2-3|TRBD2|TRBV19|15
CASSIGAGRTDTQYF
TGTGCCAGTAGTATTGGAGCGGGGCGCACAGATACGCAGTATTTT
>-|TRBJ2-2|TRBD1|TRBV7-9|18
CASSVGTAHIPNTGELFF
TGTGCCAGCAGCGTCGGGACAGCACATATCCCGAACACCGGGGAGCTGTTTTTT
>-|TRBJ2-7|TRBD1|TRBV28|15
CASSFAMGTGGEQYF
TGTGCCAGCAGTTTTGCGATGGGGACAGGGGGCGAGCAGTACTTC
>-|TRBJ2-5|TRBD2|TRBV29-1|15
CSALRATGGFETQYF
TGCAGCGCTCTTAGGGCCACGGGGGGATTCGAGACCCAGTACTTC
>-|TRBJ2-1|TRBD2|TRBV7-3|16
CASSLMASGQYNEQFF
TGTGCCAGCAGCTTAATGGCTAGCGGGCAGTACAATGAGCAGTTCTTC
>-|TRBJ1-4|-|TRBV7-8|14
CASSLGQPNEKLFF
TGTGCCAGCAGCTTAGGACAACCTAATGAAAAACTGTTTTTT
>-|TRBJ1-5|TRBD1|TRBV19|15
CASSIRTGHNQPQHF
TGTGCCAGTAGTATACGGACAGGGCACAATCAGCCCCAGCATTTT
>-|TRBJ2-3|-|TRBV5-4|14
CASSLELTSDTQYF
TGTGCCAGCAGCTTAGAACTCACGTCGGATACGCAGTATTTT
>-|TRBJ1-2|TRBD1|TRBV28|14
CASSSTGAGYGYTF
TGTGCCAGCAGTTCAACAGGGGCAGGCTATGGCTACACCTTC
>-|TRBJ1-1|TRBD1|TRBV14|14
CASSQIQGNIEAFF
TGTGCCAGCAGCCAGATACAGGGGAACATTGAAGCTTTCTTT
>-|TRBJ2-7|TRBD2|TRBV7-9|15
CASSPGTSVAYEQYF
TGTGCCAGCAGCCCCGGGACTAGCGTTGCCTACGAGCAGTACTTC
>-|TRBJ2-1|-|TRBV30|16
CAWSVQGGPSYNEQFF
TGTGCCTGGAGTGTACAAGGCGGTCCCTCCTACAATGAGCAGTTCTTC
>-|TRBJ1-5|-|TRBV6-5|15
CASSPIDNSNQPQHF
TGTGCCAGCAGCCCGATAGATAATAGCAATCAGCCCCAGCATTTT
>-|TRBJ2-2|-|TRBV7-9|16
CASRSPLFDSPGELFF
TGTGCCAGCAGGTCCCCCCTCTTCGACAGCCCCGGGGAGCTGTTTTTT
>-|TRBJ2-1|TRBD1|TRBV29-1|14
CSVEGQGRGNEQFF
TGCAGCGTTGAGGGACAGGGGAGGGGAAATGAGCAGTTCTTC
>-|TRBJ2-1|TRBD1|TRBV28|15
CASRWDSSSYNEQFF
TGTGCCAGCAGGTGGGACAGTAGCTCCTACAATGAGCAGTTCTTC
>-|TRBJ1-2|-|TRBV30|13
CAWSSTVGYGYTF
TGTGCCTGGAGTTCGACAGTTGGTTATGGCTACACCTTC
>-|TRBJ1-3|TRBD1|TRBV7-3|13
CDEQTGAGNTIYF
TGTGACGAACAGACAGGGGCTGGAAACACCATATATTTT
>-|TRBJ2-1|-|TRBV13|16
CASSLALQGSNDEQFF
TGTGCCAGCAGCTTAGCCCTACAAGGGAGCAACGATGAGCAGTTCTTC